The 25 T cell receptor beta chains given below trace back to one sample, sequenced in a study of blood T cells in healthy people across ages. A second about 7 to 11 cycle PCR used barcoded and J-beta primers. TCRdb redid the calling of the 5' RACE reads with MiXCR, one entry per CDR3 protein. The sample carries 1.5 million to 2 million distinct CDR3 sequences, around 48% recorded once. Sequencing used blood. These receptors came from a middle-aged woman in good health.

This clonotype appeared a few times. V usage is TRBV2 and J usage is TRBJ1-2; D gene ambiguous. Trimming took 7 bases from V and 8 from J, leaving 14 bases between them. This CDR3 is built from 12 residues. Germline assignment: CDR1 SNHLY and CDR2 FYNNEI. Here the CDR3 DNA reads TGTGCCAGCACTACGGGAGGAGGAGGCTACACCTTC. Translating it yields CASTTGGGGYTF.

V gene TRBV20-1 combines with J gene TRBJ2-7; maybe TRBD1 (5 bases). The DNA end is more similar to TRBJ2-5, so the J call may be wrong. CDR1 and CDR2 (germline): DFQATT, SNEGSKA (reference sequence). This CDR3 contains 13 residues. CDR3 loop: CSAPAVRVETQYF. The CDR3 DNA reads TGCAGTGCCCCCGCGGTCAGGGTAGAGACCCAGTACTTC.

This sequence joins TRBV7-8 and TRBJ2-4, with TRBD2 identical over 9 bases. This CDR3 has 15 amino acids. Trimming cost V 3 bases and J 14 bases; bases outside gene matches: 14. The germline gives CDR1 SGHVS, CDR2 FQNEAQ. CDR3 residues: CASSLEGGGDPSKYF. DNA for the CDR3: TGTGCCAGCAGCTTGGAAGGCGGGGGGGACCCGTCGAAGTACTTC.

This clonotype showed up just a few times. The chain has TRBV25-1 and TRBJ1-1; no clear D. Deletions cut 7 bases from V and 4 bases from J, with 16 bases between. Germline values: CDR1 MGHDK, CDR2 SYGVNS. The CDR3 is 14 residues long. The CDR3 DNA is TGTGCCAGCAATCTCGCGGGCGTGGGCACTGAAGCTTTCTTT. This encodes CASNLAGVGTEAFF.

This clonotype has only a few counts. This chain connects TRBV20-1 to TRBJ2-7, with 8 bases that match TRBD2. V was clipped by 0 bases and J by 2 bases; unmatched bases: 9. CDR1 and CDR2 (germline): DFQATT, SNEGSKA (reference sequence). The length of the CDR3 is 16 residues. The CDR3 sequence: CSARDGELAAPYEQYF. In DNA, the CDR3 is TGCAGTGCTAGAGATGGGGAACTAGCGGCCCCCTACGAGCAGTACTTC.

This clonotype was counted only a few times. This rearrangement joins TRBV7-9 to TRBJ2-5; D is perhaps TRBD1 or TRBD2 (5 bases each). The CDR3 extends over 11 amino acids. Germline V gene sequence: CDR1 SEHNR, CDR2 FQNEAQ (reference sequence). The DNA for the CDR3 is TGTGGGAGTGTTGGGGCGGGCGCCCAGTACTTC. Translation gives CGSVGAGAQYF.

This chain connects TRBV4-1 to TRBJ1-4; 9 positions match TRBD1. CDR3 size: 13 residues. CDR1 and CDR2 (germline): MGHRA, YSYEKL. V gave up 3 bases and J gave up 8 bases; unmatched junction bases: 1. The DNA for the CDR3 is TGCGCCAGCAGCCACGGACAGGGGGAAAAACTGTTTTTT. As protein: CASSHGQGEKLFF.

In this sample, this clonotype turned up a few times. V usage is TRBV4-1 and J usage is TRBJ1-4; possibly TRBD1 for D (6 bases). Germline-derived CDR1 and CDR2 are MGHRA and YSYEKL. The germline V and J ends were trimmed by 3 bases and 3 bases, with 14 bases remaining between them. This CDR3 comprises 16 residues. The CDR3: CASSHSDRFANEKLFF. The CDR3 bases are TGCGCCAGCAGCCATTCCGACAGGTTCGCTAATGAAAAACTGTTTTTT.

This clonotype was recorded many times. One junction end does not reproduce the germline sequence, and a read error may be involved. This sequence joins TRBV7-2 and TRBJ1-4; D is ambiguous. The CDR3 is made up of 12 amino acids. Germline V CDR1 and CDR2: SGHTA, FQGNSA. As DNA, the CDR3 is TGTGCCAGCAGTTTAGGAGGTGAAAAACTGTTTTTT. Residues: CASSLGGEKLFF.

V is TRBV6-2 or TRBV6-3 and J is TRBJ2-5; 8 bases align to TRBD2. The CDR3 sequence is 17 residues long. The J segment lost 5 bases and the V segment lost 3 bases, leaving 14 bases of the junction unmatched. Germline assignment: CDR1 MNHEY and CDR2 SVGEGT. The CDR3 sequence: CASSYPSGGIRLETQYF. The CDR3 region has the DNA TGTGCCAGCAGTTATCCGAGCGGGGGCATTCGCTTGGAGACCCAGTACTTC.

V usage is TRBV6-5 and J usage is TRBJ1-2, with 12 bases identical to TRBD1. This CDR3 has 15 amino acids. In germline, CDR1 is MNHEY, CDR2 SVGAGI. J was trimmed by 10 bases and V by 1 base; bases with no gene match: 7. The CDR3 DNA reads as TGTGCCAGCAGTTACTTCGAGGGACAGGGGGCTGACTACACCTTC. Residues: CASSYFEGQGADYTF.

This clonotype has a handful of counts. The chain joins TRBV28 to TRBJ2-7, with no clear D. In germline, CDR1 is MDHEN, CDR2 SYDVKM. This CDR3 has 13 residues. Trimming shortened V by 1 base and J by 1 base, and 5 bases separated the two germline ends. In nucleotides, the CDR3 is TGTGCCAGCAGTTTATTACGATCCTACGAGCAGTACTTC. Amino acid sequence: CASSLLRSYEQYF.

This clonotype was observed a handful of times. CDR3 protein: CSVEGLAAIQETQYF. The CDR3 nucleotides are TGCAGCGTTGAAGGGCTAGCGGCTATCCAAGAGACCCAGTACTTC. V usage is TRBV29-1 and J usage is TRBJ2-5; 7 nucleotides line up with TRBD2. This CDR3 contains 15 residues. With V trimmed by 1 base and J by 1 base, 6 bases remained unmatched. CDR1 SQVTM and CDR2 ANQGSEA come from the germline V gene.

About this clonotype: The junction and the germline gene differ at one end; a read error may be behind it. The CDR3 here is CASRLAVRTDAQYF. The CDR3 DNA reads as TGTGCCAGCAGACTAGCGGTGAGAACAGATGCGCAGTATTTT. The chain joins TRBV12-3 or TRBV12-4 to TRBJ2-3; 8 positions match TRBD2. The length of the CDR3 is 14 residues.

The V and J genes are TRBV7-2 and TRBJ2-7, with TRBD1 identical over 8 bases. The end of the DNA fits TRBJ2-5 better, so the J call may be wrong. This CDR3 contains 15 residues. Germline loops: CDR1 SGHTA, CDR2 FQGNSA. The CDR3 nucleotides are TGTGCCAGCAGACCGGGTTCAGGGGGCAGGGAGACCCAGTACTTC. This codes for CASRPGSGGRETQYF.

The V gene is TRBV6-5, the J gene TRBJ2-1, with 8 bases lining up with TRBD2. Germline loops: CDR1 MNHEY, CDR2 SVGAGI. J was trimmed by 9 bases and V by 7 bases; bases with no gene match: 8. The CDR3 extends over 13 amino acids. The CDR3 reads CASNGGALFEQFF. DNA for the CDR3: TGTGCCAGCAACGGGGGGGCCCTTTTTGAGCAGTTCTTC.

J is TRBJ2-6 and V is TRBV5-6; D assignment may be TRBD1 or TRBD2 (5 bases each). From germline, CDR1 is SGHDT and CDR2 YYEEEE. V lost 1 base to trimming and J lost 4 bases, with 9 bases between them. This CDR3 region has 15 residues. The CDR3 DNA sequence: TGTGCCAGCAGCTTGTGGGGGTTGGGGGCCAACGTCCTGACTTTC. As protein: CASSLWGLGANVLTF.

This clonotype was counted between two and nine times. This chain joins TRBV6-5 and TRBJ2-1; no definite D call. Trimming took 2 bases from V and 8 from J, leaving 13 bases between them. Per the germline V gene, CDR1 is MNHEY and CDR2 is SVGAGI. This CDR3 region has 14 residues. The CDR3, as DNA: TGTGCCAGCAGTTACCGACAATTTAGTCATGAGCAGTTCTTC. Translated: CASSYRQFSHEQFF.

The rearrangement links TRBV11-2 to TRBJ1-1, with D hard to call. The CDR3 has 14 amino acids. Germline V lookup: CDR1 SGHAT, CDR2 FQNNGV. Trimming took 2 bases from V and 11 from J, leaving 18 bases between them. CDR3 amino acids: CASSLRNSAGEAFF. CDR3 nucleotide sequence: TGTGCCAGCAGCTTACGGAACTCAGCGGGAGAGGCTTTCTTT.

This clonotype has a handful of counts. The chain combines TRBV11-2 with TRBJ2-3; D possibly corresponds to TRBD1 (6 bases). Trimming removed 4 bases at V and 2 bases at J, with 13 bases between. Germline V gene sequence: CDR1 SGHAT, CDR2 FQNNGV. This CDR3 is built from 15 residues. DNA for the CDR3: TGTGCCAGCAGCTCCCGGACAGATTTCACAGATACGCAGTATTTT. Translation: CASSSRTDFTDTQYF.

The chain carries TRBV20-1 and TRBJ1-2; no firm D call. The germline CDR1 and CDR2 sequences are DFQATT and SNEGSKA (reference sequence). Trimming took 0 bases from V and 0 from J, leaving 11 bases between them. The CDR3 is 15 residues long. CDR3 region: CSARDAQRSNYGYTF. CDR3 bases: TGCAGTGCTAGAGATGCGCAGAGATCTAACTATGGCTACACCTTC.

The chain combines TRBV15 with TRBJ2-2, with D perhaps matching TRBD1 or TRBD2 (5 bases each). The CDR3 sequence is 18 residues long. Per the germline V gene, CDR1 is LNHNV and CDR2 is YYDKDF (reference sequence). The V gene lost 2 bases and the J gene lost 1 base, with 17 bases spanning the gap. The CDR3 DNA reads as TGTGCCACCAGCAGACTCCCCGCCGGGACGGAGAACACCGGGGAGCTGTTTTTT. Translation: CATSRLPAGTENTGELFF. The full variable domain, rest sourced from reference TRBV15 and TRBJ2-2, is DAMVIQNPRYQVTQFGKPVTLSCSQTLNHNVMYWYQQKSSQAPKLLFHYYDKDFNNEADTPDNFQSRRPNTSFCFLDIRSPGLGDTAMYLCATSRLPAGTENTGELFFGEGSRLTVL.

Here the CDR3 reads CASSAEGTYNYGYTF. The CDR3 DNA is TGTGCCAGCAGCGCAGAAGGGACGTACAACTATGGCTACACCTTC. The chain links TRBV7-6 to TRBJ1-2, with D tentatively TRBD1 (5 bases). There are 15 residues in the CDR3. Germline V gives CDR1 SGHVS, CDR2 FNYEAQ. Trimming shortened V by 5 bases and J by 2 bases, and 15 bases separated the two germline ends.

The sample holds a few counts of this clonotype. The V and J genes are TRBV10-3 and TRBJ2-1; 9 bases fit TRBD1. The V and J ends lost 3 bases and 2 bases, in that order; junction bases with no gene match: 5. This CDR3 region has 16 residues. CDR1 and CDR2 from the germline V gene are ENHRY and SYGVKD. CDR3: CAISELTGGTYNEQFF. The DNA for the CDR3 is TGTGCCATCAGTGAACTGACAGGGGGAACCTACAATGAGCAGTTCTTC.

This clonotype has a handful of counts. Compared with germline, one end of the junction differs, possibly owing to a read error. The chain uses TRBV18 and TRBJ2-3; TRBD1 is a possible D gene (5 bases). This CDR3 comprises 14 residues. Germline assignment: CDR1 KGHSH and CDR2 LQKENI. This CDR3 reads CASSPGQLTDTQYF. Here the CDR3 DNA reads TGCGCCAGCAGCCCCGGACAACTCACAGATACGCAGTATTTT.